The sequence of this TCR beta chain was determined in a study of cytomegalovirus exposure and HLA in healthy donors. CDR1 is SGHRS, CDR2 YFSETQ, per germline. This CDR3 comprises 15 residues. The table lists this clone with a few counts. The antigen is undetermined. Study-wide findings and caveats: Among TCR sequences, most were rare, though some public TCRs appeared in many donors.

13 Jbeta primers and 60 Vbeta primers were used for the PCR. Libraries were prepared by immunoSEQ multiplex PCR; TCRdb keeps only in-frame clonotypes and omits some of them. The data hold around 130,000 clones, with over 8% observed a single time. The specimen was PBMCs. The receptor was isolated from a man aged 35-49 years in good health and CMV-seronegative. The genes are TRBV5-1 and TRBJ2-5; D might be TRBD2 (6 bases). The J call may be wrong; the DNA end is better matched by TRBJ2-7. The CDR3 loop reads CASSYGTDRSYEQYF. CDR3 DNA: TGCGCCAGCAGCTACGGGACTGATAGATCCTACGAGCAGTACTTC.